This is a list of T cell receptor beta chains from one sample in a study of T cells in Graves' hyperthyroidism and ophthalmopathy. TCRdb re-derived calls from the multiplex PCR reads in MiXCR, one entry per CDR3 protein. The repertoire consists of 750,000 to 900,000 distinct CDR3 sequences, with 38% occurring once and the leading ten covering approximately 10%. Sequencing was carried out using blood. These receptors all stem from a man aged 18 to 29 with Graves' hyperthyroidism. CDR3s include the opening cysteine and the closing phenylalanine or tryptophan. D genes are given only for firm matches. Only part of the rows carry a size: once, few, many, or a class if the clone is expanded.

DNA: TGTGCCAGTCGGGGGCAGGGAGCTTCCGGGGAGCTGTTTTTT
CDR3: CASRGQGASGELFF
V: TRBV19
J: TRBJ2-2
size: once
D: -

DNA: TGTGCCAGCAGCAAAGATAGCGGAATATACGAGCAGTACTTC
CDR3: CASSKDSGIYEQYF
V: TRBV5-6
J: TRBJ2-7
size: -
D: -

DNA: TGCGCCAGCAGCCAATTCGCTCAGGGAGCCTACGAGCAGTACTTC
CDR3: CASSQFAQGAYEQYF
V: TRBV11-2
J: TRBJ2-7
size: -
D: -

DNA: TGTGCCAGCAGTTTTGGGTACACTGAAGCTTTCTTT
CDR3: CASSFGYTEAFF
V: TRBV7-9
J: TRBJ1-1
size: many
D: -

DNA: TGTGCCAGCAGCCAAGGCACCACCGGGGAGCTGTTTTTT
CDR3: CASSQGTTGELFF
V: TRBV4-2
J: TRBJ2-2
size: -
D: -

DNA: TGCAGTGCTGTGACGGGGCGGCATAGCAATCAGCCCCAGCATTTT
CDR3: CSAVTGRHSNQPQHF
V: TRBV20-1
J: TRBJ1-5
size: many
D: -

DNA: TGTGCCAGCGCAGGGGACTACGAGCAGTACTTC
CDR3: CASAGDYEQYF
V: TRBV7-9
J: TRBJ2-7
size: many
D: -

DNA: TGTGCCAGCAGCCTTACCGGACAGGGTGAAATATACGAGCAGTACTTC
CDR3: CASSLTGQGEIYEQYF
V: TRBV14
J: TRBJ2-7
size: -
D: TRBD1

DNA: TGTGCCAGCAGCCATGACCCCCTCCTGGAGCAGTACTTC
CDR3: CASSHDPLLEQYF
V: TRBV7-2
J: TRBJ2-7
size: few
D: -

DNA: TGTGCCAGCAGCTTGGTCGGGACAGGGAGGGGACTCGAGCAGTACTTC
CDR3: CASSLVGTGRGLEQYF
V: TRBV7-9
J: TRBJ2-7
size: -
D: TRBD1

DNA: TGTGCCAGCAGCTTAGAGTTCCACGAGCAGTACTTC
CDR3: CASSLEFHEQYF
V: TRBV5-1
J: TRBJ2-7
size: few
D: -

DNA: TGTGCCATCAGTGACCCGGCGGGGACTAATGAAAAACTGTTTTTT
CDR3: CAISDPAGTNEKLFF
V: TRBV10-3
J: TRBJ1-4
size: -
D: -

DNA: TGTGCCAGCAGCGTGGACAGACACACTGAAGCTTTCTTT
CDR3: CASSVDRHTEAFF
V: TRBV5-4
J: TRBJ1-1
size: few
D: -

DNA: TGTGCCAGCAGTTTGGGGGGGCGTAGCAATCAGCCCCAGCATTTT
CDR3: CASSLGGRSNQPQHF
V: TRBV12-3/TRBV12-4
J: TRBJ1-5
size: many
D: -

DNA: TGCGCCAGCAGCTTGATTATGGCGGAGACCCAGTACTTC
CDR3: CASSLIMAETQYF
V: TRBV5-1
J: TRBJ2-5
size: once
D: -

DNA: TGCGCCAGCAGCCAAGTGAACATTGGTAATTCACCCCTCCACTTT
CDR3: CASSQVNIGNSPLHF
V: TRBV4-3
J: TRBJ1-6
size: few
D: -

DNA: TGTGCCAGCAGCCAAGATGTCCGGCCGAAGACTGAAGCTTTCTTT
CDR3: CASSQDVRPKTEAFF
V: TRBV25-1
J: TRBJ1-1
size: -
D: -

DNA: TGCGCCAGCAGCTTTAGTAGGACCGGGGAGCTGTTTTTT
CDR3: CASSFSRTGELFF
V: TRBV5-1
J: TRBJ2-2
size: -
D: -

DNA: TGTGCCAGTAGTTCGGGGACCTATAATTCACCCCTCCACTTT
CDR3: CASSSGTYNSPLHF
V: TRBV19
J: TRBJ1-6
size: many
D: -

DNA: TGTGCCACCAGCAGAGAGACAGACAGTTTGTGGTACGAGCAGTACTTC
CDR3: CATSRETDSLWYEQYF
V: TRBV15
J: TRBJ2-7
size: -
D: -

DNA: TGCGCCAGCAGCCAAAGCGTGTCCGCGGCCCAGTACTTC
CDR3: CASSQSVSAAQYF
V: TRBV4-1
J: TRBJ2-5
size: few
D: -

DNA: TGTGCCAGCAGCCTTAGACAGGAGATGAACACTGAAGCTTTCTTT
CDR3: CASSLRQEMNTEAFF
V: TRBV7-9
J: TRBJ1-1
size: many
D: -

DNA: TGTGCCAGCAGTACGTACTCTGGAAACACCATATATTTT
CDR3: CASSTYSGNTIYF
V: TRBV9
J: TRBJ1-3
size: many
D: -

DNA: TGTGCCAGCAGTCCTTCCGGGACAGGGATTGCAACTAATGAAAAACTGTTTTTT
CDR3: CASSPSGTGIATNEKLFF
V: TRBV2
J: TRBJ1-4
size: few
D: TRBD1

DNA: TGTGCCAGCAGCGCGGGACTAGCGGGAGGAGAGACCCAGTACTTC
CDR3: CASSAGLAGGETQYF
V: TRBV9
J: TRBJ2-5
size: many
D: TRBD2

DNA: TGTGCCAGCAGTTTAGGGGAGAACGGCAATCAGCCCCAGCATTTT
CDR3: CASSLGENGNQPQHF
V: TRBV12-3/TRBV12-4
J: TRBJ1-5
size: -
D: -

DNA: TGCAGTGCTGCGGGGACCAAGGAGACCCAGTACTTC
CDR3: CSAAGTKETQYF
V: TRBV20-1
J: TRBJ2-5
size: many
D: -

DNA: TGTGCCAGCGCCGGAGATCCAAGCCAAGAGACCCAGTACTTC
CDR3: CASAGDPSQETQYF
V: TRBV6-1
J: TRBJ2-5
size: -
D: -

DNA: TGTGCCAGCAGTTTCCCCGGGGAGGTCGATCAGCCCCAGCATTTT
CDR3: CASSFPGEVDQPQHF
V: TRBV12-3/TRBV12-4
J: TRBJ1-5
size: few
D: -

DNA: TGTGCTAGCAGCTTAGTCGGGGCCCGGACAGTTCGTGAAAAACTGTTTTTT
CDR3: CASSLVGARTVREKLFF
V: TRBV7-7
J: TRBJ1-4
size: few
D: -

DNA: TGTGCCAGCAGTCCCCTCCAGATGGGGACAGGGAACAACGAGCAGTACTTC
CDR3: CASSPLQMGTGNNEQYF
V: TRBV12-3/TRBV12-4
J: TRBJ2-7
size: -
D: TRBD1

DNA: TGTGCCAGCAGCTTTGAGAGGGTTACTGAAGCTTTCTTT
CDR3: CASSFERVTEAFF
V: TRBV7-9
J: TRBJ1-1
size: few
D: -

DNA: TGTGCCAGTAGTATGGGACAGGGGGCACGGAATCAGCCCCAGCATTTT
CDR3: CASSMGQGARNQPQHF
V: TRBV19
J: TRBJ1-5
size: many
D: TRBD1

DNA: TGCGCCAGCAGCCAGCAAATCAGGAGCGAGCAGTACTTC
CDR3: CASSQQIRSEQYF
V: TRBV5-1
J: TRBJ2-7
size: many
D: -

DNA: TGTGCCAGCAGTTACCAACAAGGAAATTCACCCCTCCACTTT
CDR3: CASSYQQGNSPLHF
V: TRBV6-5
J: TRBJ1-6
size: many
D: -

DNA: TGCGCCAGCAGCTTTCGACAGGGCTATAATTCACCCCTCCACTTT
CDR3: CASSFRQGYNSPLHF
V: TRBV5-1
J: TRBJ1-6
size: -
D: TRBD1

DNA: TGTGCCAGCAGCTTGTTGACTAGCCGATGGGAGACCCAGTACTTC
CDR3: CASSLLTSRWETQYF
V: TRBV7-9
J: TRBJ2-5
size: many
D: TRBD2

DNA: TGTGCCAGCAGCTTAGTGAACAGAGTATATAATTCACCCCTCCACTTT
CDR3: CASSLVNRVYNSPLHF
V: TRBV7-2
J: TRBJ1-6
size: few
D: -

DNA: TGTGCCAGTAGACCCGGACAGGCTAACTATGGCTACACCTTC
CDR3: CASRPGQANYGYTF
V: TRBV19
J: TRBJ1-2
size: few
D: TRBD1

DNA: TGTGCCAGCAGTCCCGACAGGGTCGGGGTTTACGAGCAGTACTTC
CDR3: CASSPDRVGVYEQYF
V: TRBV12-3/TRBV12-4
J: TRBJ2-7
size: few
D: TRBD1

DNA: TGTGCCAGCAGTGCTAGAGACGTCCTTAAGGGCCGTAATGAAAAACTGTTTTTT
CDR3: CASSARDVLKGRNEKLFF
V: TRBV25-1
J: TRBJ1-4
size: -
D: -

DNA: TGCAGTGCTAGGCAGGGCGCCGGGGAGCTGTTTTTT
CDR3: CSARQGAGELFF
V: TRBV20-1
J: TRBJ2-2
size: many
D: -

DNA: TGTGCCAGCAGCCGCAGCGGGGGGACTGGGGCCAACGTCCTGACTTTC
CDR3: CASSRSGGTGANVLTF
V: TRBV9
J: TRBJ2-6
size: few
D: TRBD2

DNA: TGCAGCGTAGGGGGACAGGGGAGCAATCAGCCCCAGCATTTT
CDR3: CSVGGQGSNQPQHF
V: TRBV29-1
J: TRBJ1-5
size: medium-sized
D: TRBD1

DNA: TGTGCCACCAGTGACACCGGACAGGGGTGGTTCTTC
CDR3: CATSDTGQGWFF
V: TRBV24-1
J: TRBJ1-2
size: -
D: TRBD1

DNA: TGCGCCAGCAGCTCCAGGCAGGGAGCAACTAATGAAAAACTGTTTTTT
CDR3: CASSSRQGATNEKLFF
V: TRBV5-1
J: TRBJ1-4
size: -
D: -

DNA: TGTGCCAGCAGTCGCTCAGGACAGGTGGCCGAGCAGTACTTC
CDR3: CASSRSGQVAEQYF
V: TRBV6-2/TRBV6-3
J: TRBJ2-7
size: -
D: TRBD1

DNA: TGCGCCAGCAGCCAAGATCGGGGGACAGCCCGTGAAGCTTTCTTT
CDR3: CASSQDRGTAREAFF
V: TRBV4-1
J: TRBJ1-1
size: few
D: TRBD1

DNA: TGTGCCAGCAGCTTAGAGGCAGGGCTCGGAACGCCCTATGGCTACACCTTC
CDR3: CASSLEAGLGTPYGYTF
V: TRBV7-2
J: TRBJ1-2
size: many
D: -

DNA: TGTGCCAGCAGCCAAGACGGCCAGAACACTGAAGCTTTCTTT
CDR3: CASSQDGQNTEAFF
V: TRBV2
J: TRBJ1-1
size: once
D: -

DNA: TGCGCCAGCAGCTTGGGAGGGTCGGCTGCAACTAATGAAAAACTGTTTTTT
CDR3: CASSLGGSAATNEKLFF
V: TRBV5-1
J: TRBJ1-4
size: -
D: -

DNA: TGTGCCAGCAGCTTACAGGGGGAGTCTGACTACACCTTC
CDR3: CASSLQGESDYTF
V: TRBV7-9
J: TRBJ1-2
size: many
D: TRBD1

DNA: TGTGCCAGCAGCGTAGCGGACGGCCTCTACGAGCAGTACTTC
CDR3: CASSVADGLYEQYF
V: TRBV9
J: TRBJ2-7
size: -
D: -

DNA: TGTGCCAGCAGCTTAGAGGGGGGGATCATGGACTACACCTTC
CDR3: CASSLEGGIMDYTF
V: TRBV7-9
J: TRBJ1-2
size: few
D: -

DNA: TGCGCCAGCAGCGGTAGGGTAGACGGGGAGCTGGTTTTT
CDR3: CASSGRVDGELVF
V: TRBV5-1
J: TRBJ2-2
size: once
D: -